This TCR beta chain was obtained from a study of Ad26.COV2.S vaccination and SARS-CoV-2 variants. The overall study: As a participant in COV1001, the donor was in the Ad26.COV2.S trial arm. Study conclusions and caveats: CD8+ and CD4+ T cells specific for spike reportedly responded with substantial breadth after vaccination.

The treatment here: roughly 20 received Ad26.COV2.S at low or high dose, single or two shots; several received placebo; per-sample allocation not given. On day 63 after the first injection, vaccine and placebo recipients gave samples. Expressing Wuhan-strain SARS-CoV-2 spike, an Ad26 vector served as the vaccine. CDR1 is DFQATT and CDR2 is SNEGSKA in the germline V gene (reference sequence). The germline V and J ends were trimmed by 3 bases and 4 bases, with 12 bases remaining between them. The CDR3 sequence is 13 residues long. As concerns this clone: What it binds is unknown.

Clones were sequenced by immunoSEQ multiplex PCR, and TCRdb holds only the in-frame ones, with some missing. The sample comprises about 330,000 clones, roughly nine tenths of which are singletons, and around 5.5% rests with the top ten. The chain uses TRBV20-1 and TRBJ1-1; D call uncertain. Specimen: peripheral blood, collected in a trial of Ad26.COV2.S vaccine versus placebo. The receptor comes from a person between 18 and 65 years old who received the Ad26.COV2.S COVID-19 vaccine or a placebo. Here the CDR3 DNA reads TGCAGTGCTAGTCTTTCCAGCATCACTGAAGCTTTCTTT. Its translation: CSASLSSITEAFF.